These 15 T cell receptor beta chains were all obtained from the same sample, sequenced in a study of OX40 agonist ivuxolimab in advanced cancers. Assay used: immunoSEQ multiplex PCR; TCRdb lists only in-frame clones, some missing. The table records around 110,000 clones, 80% to 95% of them present only once. The source material was CD4+ or CD8+ T cells sorted from blood, sampled in a trial of the OX40 agonist ivuxolimab. These receptors originate from an adult with an advanced solid tumor such as melanoma, head and neck, liver or kidney cancer.

The V and J genes are TRBV25-1 and TRBJ2-1; D perhaps matches TRBD1 (5 bases). Trimming cost V 6 bases and J 7 bases, with 7 bases left between them. This CDR3 region has 11 residues. From germline, CDR1 is MGHDK and CDR2 SYGVNS. CDR3: CASRGQNEQFF. CDR3 sequence (DNA): TGTGCCAGCAGGGGGCAAAATGAGCAGTTCTTC.

Points on this clone: The same CDR3 can be traced to other DNA sequences in this sample. V is TRBV6-5 and J is TRBJ1-1; D unclear. V shed 4 bases and J shed 1 base, with 4 bases lying between them. CDR1 is MNHEY, CDR2 SVGAGI, per germline. The CDR3 totals 12 residues. The CDR3 loop is CASSSGNTEAFF. The DNA of the CDR3 is TGTGCCAGCAGTTCTGGGAACACTGAAGCTTTCTTT.

This clone was seen only once. The V call is TRBV10-3, the J call TRBJ2-5, with D tentatively TRBD2 (5 bases). The germline gives CDR1 ENHRY, CDR2 SYGVKD. V lost 9 bases, J lost 2 bases, and 7 bases lay in between. This CDR3 is 11 amino acids long. The CDR3 DNA reads as TGTGCCATGGGCGGGCAAGAGACCCAGTACTTC. Translated: CAMGGQETQYF.

V and J are TRBV9 and TRBJ2-1, with 9 bases fitting TRBD2. With 3 bases clipped from V and 0 bases from J, the junction kept 4 bases outside the gene matches. Germline values: CDR1 SGDLS, CDR2 YYNGEE. The CDR3 is made up of 16 amino acids. The CDR3 region is CASSARSGSSYNEQFF. Here the CDR3 DNA reads TGTGCCAGCAGCGCCCGTAGCGGGAGCTCCTACAATGAGCAGTTCTTC.

The chain uses TRBV12-5 and TRBJ2-5; 7 bases match TRBD1. V dropped 6 bases and J dropped 2; count of bases not matched to a gene: 9. From germline, CDR1 is LGHNT and CDR2 FRNRAP. CDR3 length: 15 amino acids. DNA for the CDR3: TGTGCTAGTGGGCCTCGTAACAGGGGACAAGAGACCCAGTACTTC. Translating gives CASGPRNRGQETQYF.

V is TRBV19 and J is TRBJ1-5, with TRBD1 identical over 9 bases. The CDR3 loop spans 15 amino acids. CDR1 and CDR2 from the germline V gene are LNHDA and SQIVND (reference sequence). The junction had 5 bases not matched to a gene; V was cut back by 6 bases and J by 2 bases. This CDR3 reads CASRGDRAGNQPQHF. CDR3 nucleotides: TGTGCCAGTAGGGGGGACAGGGCGGGCAATCAGCCCCAGCATTTT. The variable domain in full, with the rest retrieved from reference TRBV19 and TRBJ1-5, is DGGITQSPKYLFRKEGQNVTLSCEQNLNHDAMYWYRQDPGQGLRLIYYSQIVNDFQKGDIAEGYSVSREKKESFPLTVTSAQKNPTAFYLCASRGDRAGNQPQHFGDGTRLSIL.

The genes are TRBV28 and TRBJ2-7, with no clear D. The CDR3 sequence is 11 residues long. The V gene lost 6 bases and the J gene lost 0 bases, with 3 bases spanning the gap. Germline V CDR1 and CDR2: MDHEN, SYDVKM. The CDR3 DNA sequence: TGTGCCAGCAGAAGCTCCTACGAGCAGTACTTC. Its protein is CASRSSYEQYF.

The chain couples TRBV29-1 to TRBJ2-7; 11 positions match TRBD2. The CDR3 is 14 amino acids. With V trimmed by 5 bases and J by 1 base, 4 bases remained unmatched. The germline V gene encodes CDR1 SQVTM and CDR2 ANQGSEA. The CDR3 loop is CSVKLAGASYEQYF. The CDR3, as DNA: TGCAGCGTTAAACTAGCGGGAGCATCCTACGAGCAGTACTTC.

The rearrangement uses TRBV5-1 and TRBJ2-3; 12 bases are shared with TRBD2. Looked up from germline, CDR1 is SGHRS and CDR2 is YFSETQ. The length of the CDR3 is 15 residues. V was pared by 4 bases and J by 3 bases, with 3 bases of the junction left unmatched. CDR3 sequence: CASSVTSGSTDTQYF. The CDR3 DNA reads TGCGCCAGCAGCGTGACTAGCGGGAGTACAGATACGCAGTATTTT.

The CDR3: CASRRQPSESYEQYF. For the CDR3, the DNA is TGTGCCAGCAGGAGACAGCCCTCCGAATCCTACGAGCAGTACTTC. This chain links TRBV6-5 with TRBJ2-7; tentative D call: TRBD1 (5 bases). Germline V CDR1 and CDR2: MNHEY, SVGAGI. The ends were cut back, 6 bases at V and 1 base at J, with 16 bases in the middle. This CDR3 comprises 15 residues.

The chain has TRBV6-4 and TRBJ1-1; 8 bases map to TRBD1. With 3 bases clipped from V and 8 bases from J, the junction kept 8 bases outside the gene matches. The CDR3 has 14 residues. Germline loops: CDR1 MRHNA, CDR2 SNTAGT. CDR3 bases: TGTGCCAGCAGTGAGGACAGGGACCCTAGGGAAGCTTTCTTT. This translates into CASSEDRDPREAFF.

The CDR3 region is CASSLTGTGGIEQYF. The CDR3 region has the DNA TGTGCCAGCAGCTTGACCGGGACAGGGGGCATCGAGCAGTACTTC. V and J are TRBV5-4 and TRBJ2-7; TRBD1 aligns across 12 bases. From germline, CDR1 is SGHNT and CDR2 YYREEE (reference sequence). The CDR3 extends over 15 amino acids. V trimming: 1 base; J trimming: 6 bases; junction bases outside the gene matches: 5.

In DNA form, the CDR3 reads TGTGCCAGCAGTCAACCGGGACAGGGCTATCAGCCCCAGCATTTT. Amino acids: CASSQPGQGYQPQHF. This chain joins TRBV28 and TRBJ1-5, with 9 bases matching TRBD1. V was clipped by 5 bases and J by 5 bases; unmatched bases: 7. CDR1 is MDHEN and CDR2 is SYDVKM in the germline V gene. This CDR3 is 15 amino acids long.

The gene calls are TRBV9 and TRBJ1-2, with 8 nucleotides matching TRBD1. This CDR3 spans 14 amino acids. Trimming at V came to 7 bases and at J to 1 base, leaving 6 bases not matched to a gene. Germline V gene data show CDR1 as SGDLS and CDR2 as YYNGEE. Here the CDR3 DNA reads TGTGCCAGCGGAGACAGGGGAAATAACTATGGCTACACCTTC. Translated: CASGDRGNNYGYTF. Together with reference TRBV9 and TRBJ1-2, the CDR3 gives the full variable domain: DSGVTQTPKHLITATGQRVTLRCSPRSGDLSVYWYQQSLDQGLQFLIQYYNGEERAKGNILERFSAQQFPDLHSELNLSSLELGDSALYFCASGDRGNNYGYTFGSGTRLTVV.

The chain combines TRBV7-2 with TRBJ2-5; D gene ambiguous. V was trimmed by 1 base and J by 5 bases, leaving 8 bases between them. CDR3 length equals 13 residues. The V gene's germline CDR1 is SGHTA and CDR2 FQGNSA. The CDR3 DNA sequence: TGTGCCAGCAGCTTAGTACGGTGGGAGACCCAGTACTTC. Its protein product is CASSLVRWETQYF. The full variable domain, with the rest looked up from reference TRBV7-2 and TRBJ2-5, is GAGVSQSPSNKVTEKGKDVELRCDPISGHTALYWYRQSLGQGLEFLIYFQGNSAPDKSGLPSDRFSAERTGGSVSTLTIQRTQQEDSAVYLCASSLVRWETQYFGPGTRLLVL.